The 19 T cell receptor beta chains reported below all come from one sample, sequenced in a study of cytomegalovirus exposure and HLA in healthy donors. This PCR relied on a set of 60 Vbeta primers and 13 Jbeta primers. Data came from immunoSEQ multiplex PCR; TCRdb stores just in-frame clones and leaves some out. Here the sample spans 100,000 to 150,000 clones, under 90% being singletons. The sequencing input was PBMCs. The receptor source for this set is a woman aged 35 to 49 in good health and CMV-seropositive.

The chain recombines TRBV11-3 with TRBJ2-1; 9 nucleotides align to TRBD1. The CDR3 spans 16 residues. Germline lookup yields CDR1 SGHNT and CDR2 YENEEA. V was clipped by 0 bases and J by 3 bases; unmatched bases: 3. The CDR3 reads CASSLETGGLYNEQFF. CDR3 bases: TGTGCCAGCAGCTTAGAGACAGGGGGTCTCTACAATGAGCAGTTCTTC.

The chain has TRBV5-6 and TRBJ2-5; D possibly corresponds to TRBD2 (5 bases). The V end lost 4 bases, the J end lost 5 bases, and 21 bases lay between the germline ends. The CDR3 runs to 16 residues. CDR1 is SGHDT and CDR2 is YYEEEE in the germline V gene. The CDR3 reads CASSARFREGPETQYF. CDR3 sequence (DNA): TGTGCCAGCAGCGCGAGGTTCCGGGAAGGGCCGGAGACCCAGTACTTC. Variable domain in full (rest from reference TRBV5-6 and TRBJ2-5): DAGVTQSPTHLIKTRGQQVTLRCSPKSGHDTVSWYQQALGQGPQFIFQYYEEEERQRGNFPDRFSGHQFPNYSSELNVNALLLGDSALYLCASSARFREGPETQYFGPGTRLLVL.

This chain connects TRBV27 to TRBJ2-3, with TRBD2 identical over 7 bases. The CDR3 consists of 15 residues. Germline CDR1 is MNHEY and CDR2 is SMNVEV (reference sequence). V gave up 1 base and J gave up 0 bases; unmatched junction bases: 1. The CDR3 DNA reads as TGTGCCAGCAGTTTATACGGGAGGAGCACAGATACGCAGTATTTT. This translates into CASSLYGRSTDTQYF.

The genes are TRBV6-6 and TRBJ1-1, with D perhaps matching TRBD1 (5 bases). Germline-derived CDR1 and CDR2 are MNHNY and SVGAGI (reference sequence). Deletions cut 2 bases from V and 3 bases from J, with 16 bases between. This CDR3 spans 16 amino acids. The CDR3 DNA reads TGTGCCAGCAGTTACAACCCATCGTCGGGGGACACTGAAGCTTTCTTT. It translates to CASSYNPSSGDTEAFF.

V is TRBV5-1 and J is TRBJ2-3; a possible D gene is TRBD1 (6 bases). The length of the CDR3 is 15 residues. The V end was cut by 4 bases, the J end by 3 bases, with 15 bases between. Germline V gene lookup returns CDR1 SGHRS and CDR2 YFSETQ. CDR3 sequence (DNA): TGCGCCAGCAGCGAGACAGGCCGCTCGACAGATACGCAGTATTTT. This codes for CASSETGRSTDTQYF.

This chain links TRBV27 with TRBJ1-5; no definite D call. This CDR3 contains 15 residues. Trimming stripped 6 bases from V and 0 bases from J, with 12 bases between. Germline CDR1 reads MNHEY; CDR2 reads SMNVEV (reference sequence). CDR3 loop: CASRIGENSNQPQHF. The CDR3 region has the DNA TGTGCCAGCAGGATTGGGGAGAATAGCAATCAGCCCCAGCATTTT.

In this sample, this clone turned up a few times. The chain recombines TRBV7-9 with TRBJ2-7; 8 nucleotides line up with TRBD2. The CDR3 has 16 residues. Germline-derived CDR1 and CDR2 are SEHNR and FQNEAQ (reference sequence). The V segment lost 5 bases and the J segment 5 bases; nucleotides outside the gene matches: 14. The CDR3 bases are TGTGCCAGCAGCCGGTTGTCGAGCGGGAGTCGCGACGAGCAGTACTTC. This encodes CASSRLSSGSRDEQYF.

This clone was seen only a few times. The chain carries TRBV19 and TRBJ2-5, with D tentatively TRBD1 (6 bases). Germline V CDR1 and CDR2: LNHDA, SQIVND (reference sequence). CDR3 length equals 13 residues. Trimming shortened V by 6 bases and J by 7 bases, and 15 bases separated the two germline ends. The CDR3 sequence: CASRQQGVGTQYF. CDR3 in DNA: TGTGCCAGTAGGCAACAGGGTGTGGGGACCCAGTACTTC. The full variable domain, its missing parts supplied by reference TRBV19 and TRBJ2-5, is DGGITQSPKYLFRKEGQNVTLSCEQNLNHDAMYWYRQDPGQGLRLIYYSQIVNDFQKGDIAEGYSVSREKKESFPLTVTSAQKNPTAFYLCASRQQGVGTQYFGPGTRLLVL.

The count of this clone is one. The chain links TRBV13 to TRBJ2-3; a possible D gene is TRBD1 (6 bases). Trimming took 7 bases from V and 2 from J, leaving 19 bases between them. CDR1 PRHDT and CDR2 FYEKMQ come from the germline V gene (reference sequence). The CDR3 is 16 amino acids. Written as DNA, the CDR3 is TGTGCCAGCACCCCAAGGCAGGGGCCTTCCACAGATACGCAGTATTTT. Translated, it gives CASTPRQGPSTDTQYF.

The chain has TRBV28 and TRBJ2-7, with D tentatively TRBD1 (6 bases). V lost 6 bases, J lost 4 bases, and 19 bases lay in between. The CDR3 has 15 residues. Germline CDR1 reads MDHEN; CDR2 reads SYDVKM. DNA for the CDR3: TGTGCCAGCAGCGATACGACAGGACCCAAATACGAGCAGTACTTC. Translating it yields CASSDTTGPKYEQYF. The full variable domain, with the rest looked up from reference TRBV28 and TRBJ2-7, is DVKVTQSSRYLVKRTGEKVFLECVQDMDHENMFWYRQDPGLGLRLIYFSYDVKMKEKGDIPEGYSVSREKKERFSLILESASTNQTSMYLCASSDTTGPKYEQYFGPGTRLTVT.

CDR3 sequence: CASSPLQPGLDFGYGYTF. The CDR3 DNA follows: TGTGCCAGCTCACCACTACAGCCAGGGTTGGATTTTGGCTATGGCTACACCTTC. This rearrangement joins TRBV18 to TRBJ1-2; possibly TRBD1 for D (5 bases). CDR1 and CDR2 (germline): KGHSH, LQKENI. This CDR3 spans 18 amino acids. V lost 1 base, J lost 4 bases, and 22 bases lay in between.

The V gene is TRBV15, the J gene TRBJ1-1; 7 bases are a match to TRBD1. This CDR3 is 15 amino acids long. J lost 1 base, V lost 6 bases, and 8 bases had no gene match. Germline CDR1 reads LNHNV; CDR2 reads YYDKDF (reference sequence). The DNA for the CDR3 is TGTGCCACCAGAAGGGGTGCAGGGGGGAACACTGAAGCTTTCTTT. It is translated as CATRRGAGGNTEAFF.

J is TRBJ2-1 and V is TRBV13, with D possibly TRBD2 on 6 matching bases. The CDR3 extends over 15 amino acids. The germline V and J ends were trimmed by 1 base and 8 bases, with 15 bases remaining between them. Per germline, CDR1 PRHDT and CDR2 FYEKMQ (reference sequence). The CDR3 nucleotides are TGTGCCAGCAGCTTAGCCGTAACGGGAGCCCATGAGCAGTTCTTC. Translating it yields CASSLAVTGAHEQFF.

This chain joins TRBV5-1 and TRBJ2-5, with D perhaps matching TRBD2 (5 bases). The V end was cut by 1 base, the J end by 1 base, with 11 bases between. CDR3 length: 15 residues. Per germline, CDR1 SGHRS and CDR2 YFSETQ. CDR3: CASSLRTASQETQYF. The CDR3 DNA reads as TGCGCCAGCAGCTTGCGGACTGCCTCCCAAGAGACCCAGTACTTC.

The chain joins TRBV5-6 to TRBJ2-7, with 8 bases identical to TRBD2. The CDR3 has 15 amino acids. The germline V gene has CDR1 SGHDT and CDR2 YYEEEE. V gave up 0 bases and J gave up 7 bases; unmatched junction bases: 9. CDR3: CASSLESSGRGEQYF. The CDR3 DNA sequence: TGTGCCAGCAGCTTGGAATCGAGCGGGAGAGGGGAGCAGTACTTC.

This chain connects TRBV20-1 to TRBJ2-7; TRBD2 matches at 10 bases. CDR1 is DFQATT and CDR2 is SNEGSKA in the germline V gene (reference sequence). This CDR3 comprises 11 residues. V lost 5 bases and J lost 12; bases outside the gene matches: 7. The chain's CDR3 is CSAALAGARYF. Here the CDR3 DNA reads TGCAGTGCTGCGCTAGCGGGAGCTCGGTACTTC.

The chain uses TRBV18 and TRBJ1-2; tentatively, D is TRBD1 (5 bases). Per the germline V gene, CDR1 is KGHSH and CDR2 is LQKENI. The CDR3 is made up of 13 amino acids. Trimming left V 1 base short and J 8 bases short, with 11 bases between. In DNA, the CDR3 is TGTGCCAGCTCACCACGCGCCGGGGGAGGCTACACCTTC. This encodes CASSPRAGGGYTF.

This chain connects TRBV2 to TRBJ1-5; weak D call: TRBD1 (6 bases). The V end lost 3 bases, the J end lost 9 bases, and 6 bases lay between the germline ends. The CDR3 contains 11 residues. Germline V gene sequence: CDR1 SNHLY, CDR2 FYNNEI. CDR3 DNA sequence: TGTGCCAGCAGTGACAGGGGGCCCCAGCATTTT. It specifies CASSDRGPQHF.

The CDR3 sequence is CASSLDPNNQPQHF. The CDR3 DNA sequence: TGCGCCAGCAGCTTGGATCCTAACAATCAGCCCCAGCATTTT. The genes are TRBV5-1 and TRBJ1-5; the D is unclear. The CDR3 contains 14 residues. The V and J ends lost 0 bases and 3 bases respectively, with 7 bases between them. Germline-derived CDR1 and CDR2 are SGHRS and YFSETQ.